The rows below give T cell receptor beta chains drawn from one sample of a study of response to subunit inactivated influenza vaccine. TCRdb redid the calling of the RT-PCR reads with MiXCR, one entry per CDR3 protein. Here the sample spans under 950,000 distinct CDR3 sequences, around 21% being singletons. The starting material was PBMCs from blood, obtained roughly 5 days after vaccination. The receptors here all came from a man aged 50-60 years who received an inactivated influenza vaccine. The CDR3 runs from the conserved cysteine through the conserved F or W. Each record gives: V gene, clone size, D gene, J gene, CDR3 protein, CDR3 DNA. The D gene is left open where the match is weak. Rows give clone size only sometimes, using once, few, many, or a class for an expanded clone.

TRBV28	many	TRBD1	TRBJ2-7	CASSPADRGEQYF	TGTGCCAGCAGTCCGGCAGACAGGGGCGAGCAGTACTTC
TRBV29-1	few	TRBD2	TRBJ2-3	CSVDTSENTDTQYF	TGCAGCGTTGACACTAGCGAAAACACAGATACGCAGTATTTT
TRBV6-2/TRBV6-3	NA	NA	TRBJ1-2	CASNTGTNDYGYTF	TGTGCCAGCAATACCGGGACTAATGACTATGGCTACACCTTC
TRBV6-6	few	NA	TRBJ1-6	CASSPIPLSPLHF	TGTGCCAGCAGTCCTATCCCCCTATCACCCCTCCACTTT
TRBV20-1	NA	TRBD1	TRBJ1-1	CSALQMGGGEVAFF	TGCAGTGCTCTACAGATGGGAGGGGGCGAAGTGGCTTTCTTT
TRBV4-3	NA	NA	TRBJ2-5	CASSQSSGVAETQYF	TGCGCCAGCAGCCAGTCATCAGGGGTTGCAGAGACCCAGTACTTC
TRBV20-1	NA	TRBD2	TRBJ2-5	CSARISGSSRETQYF	TGCAGTGCTAGAATTAGCGGGAGTTCTCGAGAGACCCAGTACTTC
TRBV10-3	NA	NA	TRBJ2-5	CAISEGTLGTQYF	TGTGCCATCAGTGAGGGGACCCTTGGGACCCAGTACTTC
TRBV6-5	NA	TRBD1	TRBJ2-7	CASSYMGQGAQLIYEQYF	TGTGCCAGCAGTTACATGGGACAGGGGGCGCAGCTCATCTACGAGCAGTACTTC
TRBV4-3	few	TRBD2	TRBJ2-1	CASSQDGSGAIYNEQFF	TGCGCCAGCAGCCAAGATGGTAGCGGGGCCATCTACAATGAGCAGTTCTTC
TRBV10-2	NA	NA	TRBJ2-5	CASTTANQETQYF	TGCGCCAGTACGACAGCGAACCAAGAGACCCAGTACTTC
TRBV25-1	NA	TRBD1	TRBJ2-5	CASSEFGGPAGQGKETQYF	TGTGCCAGCAGTGAATTTGGGGGGCCAGCAGGACAGGGGAAAGAGACCCAGTACTTC
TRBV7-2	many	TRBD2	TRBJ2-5	CASLAAGGIEETQYF	TGTGCCAGCCTCGCCGCGGGAGGAATTGAAGAGACCCAGTACTTC
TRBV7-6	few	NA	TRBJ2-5	CASSFKLAQETQYF	TGTGCCAGCAGCTTCAAACTAGCCCAAGAGACCCAGTACTTC
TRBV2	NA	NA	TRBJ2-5	CASNLLGWETQYF	TGTGCCAGCAATCTTCTGGGGTGGGAGACCCAGTACTTC
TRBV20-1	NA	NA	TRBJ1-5	CSARDRHGKYSNQPQHF	TGCAGTGCTAGAGATAGGCATGGAAAGTATAGCAATCAGCCCCAGCATTTT
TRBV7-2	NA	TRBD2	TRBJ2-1	CASSLEPSGTQFF	TGTGCCAGCAGCTTAGAGCCTAGCGGGACGCAGTTCTTC
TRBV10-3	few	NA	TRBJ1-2	CAISESTGWSYTF	TGTGCCATCAGTGAGTCGACGGGTTGGAGCTACACCTTC
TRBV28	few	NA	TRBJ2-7	CASSPGGLAKRDEQYF	TGTGCCAGCAGTCCCGGGGGCCTAGCGAAAAGGGACGAGCAGTACTTC
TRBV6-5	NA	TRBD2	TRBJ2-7	CASSYSGLAGTSSYEQYF	TGTGCCAGCAGTTACTCGGGGCTAGCGGGAACCTCCTCCTACGAGCAGTACTTC
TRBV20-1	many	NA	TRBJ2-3	CSARLVPTGRADTQYF	TGCAGTGCTAGACTTGTTCCGACAGGCAGGGCAGATACGCAGTATTTT
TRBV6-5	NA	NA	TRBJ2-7	CASSYRKVAERDEQYF	TGTGCCAGCAGTTACCGAAAGGTAGCGGAAAGGGACGAGCAGTACTTC
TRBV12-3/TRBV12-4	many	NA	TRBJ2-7	CASRLDSSYEQYF	TGTGCCAGCAGGTTGGACAGCTCCTACGAGCAGTACTTC
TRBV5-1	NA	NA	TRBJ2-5	CASSFGPRTVPQETQYF	TGCGCCAGCAGCTTTGGCCCCCGGACAGTGCCCCAAGAGACCCAGTACTTC
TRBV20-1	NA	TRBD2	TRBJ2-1	CSAPTSRYSYNEQFF	TGCAGTGCCCCGACTAGCCGGTACTCCTACAATGAGCAGTTCTTC
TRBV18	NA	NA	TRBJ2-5	CASSPPWDSGTQYF	TGTGCCAGCTCACCACCGTGGGATTCGGGGACCCAGTACTTC
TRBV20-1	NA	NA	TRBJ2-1	CSANAGVAEGGAEQFF	TGCAGTGCAAACGCCGGCGTAGCGGAGGGGGGTGCTGAGCAGTTCTTC
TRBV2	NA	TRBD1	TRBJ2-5	CASSEERTGMETQYF	TGTGCCAGCAGTGAGGAAAGGACAGGGATGGAGACCCAGTACTTC
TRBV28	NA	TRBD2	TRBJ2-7	CASSPGLADEQYF	TGTGCCAGCTCTCCGGGACTAGCGGACGAGCAGTACTTC
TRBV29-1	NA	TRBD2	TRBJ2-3	CSVVLAGGSTDTQYF	TGCAGCGTTGTACTAGCGGGAGGATCCACAGATACGCAGTATTTT
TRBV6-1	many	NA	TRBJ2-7	CASSDRYEQYF	TGTGCCAGCAGTGACCGCTACGAGCAGTACTTC
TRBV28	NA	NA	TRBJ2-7	CASSFVLGEGAYEQYF	TGTGCCAGCAGTTTTGTTTTAGGGGAGGGGGCCTACGAGCAGTACTTC
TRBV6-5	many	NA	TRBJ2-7	CASSYSGTYEQYF	TGTGCCAGCAGTTACTCCGGGACCTACGAGCAGTACTTC
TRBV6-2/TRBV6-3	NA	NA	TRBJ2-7	CASSYSSGFYEQYF	TGTGCCAGCAGTTACTCGTCGGGGTTCTACGAGCAGTACTTC
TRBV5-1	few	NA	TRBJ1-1	CASSLAGGGGTEAFF	TGCGCCAGCAGCTTGGCCGGCGGGGGAGGGACTGAAGCTTTCTTT
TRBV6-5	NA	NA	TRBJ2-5	CASSYGREETQYF	TGTGCCAGCAGTTACGGCAGGGAAGAGACCCAGTACTTC
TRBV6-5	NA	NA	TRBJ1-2	CASSWQDGFDYGYTF	TGTGCCAGCAGTTGGCAAGATGGGTTCGACTATGGCTACACCTTC
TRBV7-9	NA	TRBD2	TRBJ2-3	CASSLGAGGGDTQYF	TGTGCCAGCAGCTTAGGGGCGGGAGGAGGAGATACGCAGTATTTT
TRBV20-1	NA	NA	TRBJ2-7	CSARPPGRSYEQYF	TGCAGTGCTAGACCCCCGGGAAGGTCCTACGAGCAGTACTTC
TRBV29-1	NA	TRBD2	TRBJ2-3	CSVEDFTGTRETYTQYF	TGCAGCGTTGAAGACTTCACCGGGACTAGGGAAACATATACGCAGTATTTT